This TCR beta chain was sequenced for a study of shared clonotypes between healthy human individuals. Looking at the study overall: Two women and three men aged 18 to 49 made up the donors.

Each donor was a Caucasian adult residing in Nashville, Tennessee. Study-wide points: In having few donors, the study represented limited genetic and exposure-history diversity.

Deep was the level used in running the assay. Some clones are missing from TCRdb's copy, which holds only in-frame ones; the method was immunoSEQ multiplex PCR. The repertoire has millions of clones, 90% to 95% of them found once; the top ten carry 0.14%. The germline gives CDR1 MGHDK, CDR2 SYGVNS. Trimming removed 7 bases from V and 4 bases from J, with 13 bases in between. The CDR3 covers 13 residues. Comments on this clone: No antigen is known for it.

The chain joins TRBV25-1 to TRBJ1-2; D uncertain. The TCR comes from a man younger than 35 in good health. Sequencing was done on a sample of naive CD4+ T cells sorted from blood. The subset was: CD45RA+ positively selected. CDR3 residues: CASTHGGGYGYTF. DNA of the CDR3: TGTGCCAGCACACATGGCGGCGGCTATGGCTACACCTTC.